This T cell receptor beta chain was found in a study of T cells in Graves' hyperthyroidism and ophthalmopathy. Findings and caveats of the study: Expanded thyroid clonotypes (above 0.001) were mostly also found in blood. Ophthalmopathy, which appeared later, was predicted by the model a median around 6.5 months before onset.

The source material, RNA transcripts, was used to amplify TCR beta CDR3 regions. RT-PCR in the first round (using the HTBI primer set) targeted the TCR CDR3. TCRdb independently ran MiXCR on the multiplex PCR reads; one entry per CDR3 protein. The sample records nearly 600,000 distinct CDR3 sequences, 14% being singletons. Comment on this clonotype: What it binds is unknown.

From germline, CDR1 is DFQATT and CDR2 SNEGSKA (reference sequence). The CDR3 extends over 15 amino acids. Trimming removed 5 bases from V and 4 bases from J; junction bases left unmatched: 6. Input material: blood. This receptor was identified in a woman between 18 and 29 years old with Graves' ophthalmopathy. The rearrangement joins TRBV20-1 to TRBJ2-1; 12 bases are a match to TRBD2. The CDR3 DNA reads TGCAGTGCTCTAGCGGGGGGGACTATTTACAATGAGCAGTTCTTC. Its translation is CSALAGGTIYNEQFF.